Listed below are T cell receptor beta chains from one sample, sequenced in a study of blood T cell repertoires in COVID-19. TCRdb's copy holds only in-frame clones and misses some; the assay was immunoSEQ multiplex PCR. The table has approximately 400,000 clones, roughly 86% seen once. The sequencing input was PBMCs or T cells enriched from blood (not recorded which). The source is a man in his thirties or forties who had recovered from COVID-19. CDR3s include the opening cysteine and the closing phenylalanine or tryptophan. A D gene is named only where the DNA matches it firmly. Clone size is given for some rows only: seen once, a few or many times, or a class if the clone is expanded.

j_gene | d_gene | v_gene | abundance | CDR3nt | CDR3aa
TRBJ1-2 | TRBD1 | TRBV7-8 | NA | TGTGCCAGCAGCCTAGATAAGAGACAGGGGTACGGCTATGGCTACACCTTC | CASSLDKRQGYGYGYTF
TRBJ1-5 | NA | TRBV9 | NA | TGTGCCAGCAGCGTCAGTACAGGGTTCAATCAGCCCCAGCATTTT | CASSVSTGFNQPQHF
TRBJ2-1 | TRBD2 | TRBV7-8 | NA | TGTGCCAGCCAACCTCCTGGACTAGCGGGGGGGTTCAATGAGCAGTTCTTC | CASQPPGLAGGFNEQFF
TRBJ1-1 | NA | TRBV30 | NA | TGTGCCTGGTGGGGGCACACTGAAGCTTTCTTT | CAWWGHTEAFF
TRBJ2-4 | TRBD1 | TRBV30 | NA | TGTGCCTGGAGTGTTGGTGGGACAGTACTAGCCAAAAACATTCAGTACTTC | CAWSVGGTVLAKNIQYF
TRBJ1-1 | TRBD1 | TRBV4-3 | NA | TGCGCCAGCAGCCAGACAGGGACTGAAGCTTTCTTT | CASSQTGTEAFF
TRBJ1-3 | TRBD1 | TRBV4-1 | NA | TGCGCCAGCAGCCAAGAGACGGGACAGGTCGTGAGAGGAAACACCATATATTTT | CASSQETGQVVRGNTIYF
TRBJ1-1 | NA | TRBV7-9 | NA | TGTGCCAGCAGCTTATCTCAGATGAACACTGAAGCTTTCTTT | CASSLSQMNTEAFF
TRBJ1-2 | NA | TRBV9 | NA | TGTGCCAGCAGCCCTAGCAGTCACGGCTACACCTTC | CASSPSSHGYTF
TRBJ1-2 | NA | TRBV3-1/TRBV3-2 | NA | TGTGCCAGCAGCCAAGGACGGAGAGACTATGGCTACACCTTC | CASSQGRRDYGYTF
TRBJ1-2 | NA | TRBV7-2 | NA | TGTGCCAGCAGCTTATCGCAGTATGGCTACACCTTC | CASSLSQYGYTF
TRBJ1-3 | NA | TRBV9 | NA | TGTGCCAGCAGCGAGAGCTCTGGAAACACCATATATTTT | CASSESSGNTIYF
TRBJ2-1 | NA | TRBV11-3 | NA | TGTGCCAGCAGCTTAGAACCAGCGCCCCCGTACAATGAGCAGTTCTTC | CASSLEPAPPYNEQFF
TRBJ1-2 | NA | TRBV6-1 | NA | TGTGCCAGCAGTGAAGCGCTTCAGGGGATCTATGGCTACACCTTC | CASSEALQGIYGYTF
TRBJ2-7 | TRBD1 | TRBV5-4 | NA | TGTGCCAGCAGCCGGACCGGGACAGGGATTCTCCTGGGGGCCTACGAGCAGTACTTC | CASSRTGTGILLGAYEQYF
TRBJ1-2 | TRBD1 | TRBV6-5 | NA | TGTGCCAGCAGCGGAACAGGGGAAGGCTACACCTTC | CASSGTGEGYTF
TRBJ1-5 | TRBD1 | TRBV5-1 | NA | TGCGCCAGCAGCCTCGGACAGGGGGCAGGTCAGCCCCAGCATTTT | CASSLGQGAGQPQHF
TRBJ1-6 | TRBD1 | TRBV7-9 | NA | TGTGCCAGCAGCTTACGGACAGGGGATTCACCCCTCCACTTT | CASSLRTGDSPLHF
TRBJ2-3 | NA | TRBV6-2/TRBV6-3 | NA | TGTGCCAGCAGCTGGGCGGGACTGCTCTCAGATACGCAGTATTTT | CASSWAGLLSDTQYF
TRBJ1-2 | NA | TRBV9 | NA | TGTGCCAGCAGCGTAGAGCAGGGTCTCTATGGCTACACCTTC | CASSVEQGLYGYTF
TRBJ1-4 | NA | TRBV6-2/TRBV6-3 | NA | TGTGCCAGCAGCAACCGGGACATAAATGAAAAACTGTTTTTT | CASSNRDINEKLFF
TRBJ1-2 | NA | TRBV3-1/TRBV3-2 | once | TGTGCCAGCACACAGGGAGCGGGGGGCTACACCTTC | CASTQGAGGYTF
TRBJ1-1 | NA | TRBV5-4 | NA | TGTGCCAGCACCTGGGGGGAAGGCACTGAAGCTTTCTTT | CASTWGEGTEAFF
TRBJ2-1 | NA | TRBV7-9 | NA | TGTGCCAGCAGCTTAGACCGGGGTACGGATGAGCAGTTCTTC | CASSLDRGTDEQFF
TRBJ1-2 | NA | TRBV12-3/TRBV12-4 | NA | TGTGCCAGCAGTTCTAAGGGCTACACCTTC | CASSSKGYTF
TRBJ1-5 | NA | TRBV27 | few | TGTGCCAGCAGTCCCACGTACCGCAGGGCCTTGAGCAATCAGCCCCAGCATTTT | CASSPTYRRALSNQPQHF
TRBJ1-4 | TRBD1 | TRBV6-6 | NA | TGTGCCAGCACCTATCTGATGGACAGGGAAAGCGGAAAACTGTTTTTT | CASTYLMDRESGKLFF
TRBJ1-2 | TRBD1 | TRBV6-5 | NA | TGTGCCAGCAGCAGCCGCCACAGGGGTGACTATGGCTACACCTTC | CASSSRHRGDYGYTF
TRBJ1-1 | NA | TRBV30 | NA | TGTGCCTGGAGCCGGCAGGGGACTGAAGCTTTCTTT | CAWSRQGTEAFF
TRBJ1-2 | TRBD1 | TRBV27 | NA | TGTGCCAGCAGACCAGGGGGAAGCTATGGCTACACCTTC | CASRPGGSYGYTF
TRBJ1-4 | TRBD1 | TRBV6-6 | NA | TGTGCCAGCAGTTACCAGACAGGGGGTAATGAAAAACTGTTTTTT | CASSYQTGGNEKLFF
TRBJ1-5 | TRBD1 | TRBV27 | NA | TGTGCCAGCAGTAGGGGACAGGGTTCGCAGCCCCAGCATTTT | CASSRGQGSQPQHF
TRBJ1-6 | NA | TRBV10-1 | NA | TGCGCCAGCAGTACAGGGTATTCACCCCTCCACTTT | CASSTGYSPLHF
TRBJ1-2 | TRBD1 | TRBV11-2 | NA | TGTGCCAGCACCCCCGGGACAGGGGGCGCCTCTGGCTACACCTTC | CASTPGTGGASGYTF
TRBJ2-3 | TRBD2 | TRBV7-9 | NA | TGTGCCAGCAGCTTAGTGGGACTAGAATTAGATACGCAGTATTTT | CASSLVGLELDTQYF
TRBJ2-1 | NA | TRBV5-6 | NA | TGTGCCAGCAGCCCGGCGGGCAGGAGCTCCTACAATGAGCAGTTCTTC | CASSPAGRSSYNEQFF
TRBJ1-1 | TRBD1 | TRBV10-3 | once | TGTGCCATCAGCCGAGACAGGGGTAACACTGAAGCTTTCTTT | CAISRDRGNTEAFF
TRBJ2-3 | NA | TRBV6-6 | NA | TGTGCCAGCAGGCCGCCCGGGGTCAGCACAGATACGCAGTATTTT | CASRPPGVSTDTQYF